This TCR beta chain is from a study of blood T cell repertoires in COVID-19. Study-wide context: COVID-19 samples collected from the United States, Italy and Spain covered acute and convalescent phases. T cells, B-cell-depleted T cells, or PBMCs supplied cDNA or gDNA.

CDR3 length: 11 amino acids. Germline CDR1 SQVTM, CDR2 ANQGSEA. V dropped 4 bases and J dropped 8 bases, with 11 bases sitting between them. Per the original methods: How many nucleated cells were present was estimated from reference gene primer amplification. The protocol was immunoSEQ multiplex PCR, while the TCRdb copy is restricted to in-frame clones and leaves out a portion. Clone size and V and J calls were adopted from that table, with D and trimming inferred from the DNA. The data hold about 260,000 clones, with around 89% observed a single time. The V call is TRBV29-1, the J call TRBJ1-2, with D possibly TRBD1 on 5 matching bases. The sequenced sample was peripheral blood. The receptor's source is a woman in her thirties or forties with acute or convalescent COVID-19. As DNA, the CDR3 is TGCAGCGTTGCAGGGTTAGGAGGCTACACCTTC. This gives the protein CSVAGLGGYTF.